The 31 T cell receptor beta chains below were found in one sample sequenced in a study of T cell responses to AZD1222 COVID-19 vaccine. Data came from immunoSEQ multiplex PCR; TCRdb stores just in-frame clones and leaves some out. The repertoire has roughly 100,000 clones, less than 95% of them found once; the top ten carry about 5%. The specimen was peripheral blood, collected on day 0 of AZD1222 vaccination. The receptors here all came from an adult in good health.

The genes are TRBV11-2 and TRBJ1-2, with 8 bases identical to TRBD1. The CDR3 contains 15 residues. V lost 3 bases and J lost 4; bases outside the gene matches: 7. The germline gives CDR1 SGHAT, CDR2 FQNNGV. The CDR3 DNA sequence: TGTGCCAGCAGCTTCGACAGGGGAATCCGCTATGGCTACACCTTC. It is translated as CASSFDRGIRYGYTF.

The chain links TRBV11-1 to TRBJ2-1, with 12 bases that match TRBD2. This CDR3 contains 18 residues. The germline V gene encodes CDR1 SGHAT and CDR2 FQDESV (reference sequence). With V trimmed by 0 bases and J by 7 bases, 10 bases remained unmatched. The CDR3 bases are TGTGCCAGCAGCTTAGCCCCCAAACTAGCGGGGGGCAGAAATGAGCAGTTCTTC. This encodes CASSLAPKLAGGRNEQFF.

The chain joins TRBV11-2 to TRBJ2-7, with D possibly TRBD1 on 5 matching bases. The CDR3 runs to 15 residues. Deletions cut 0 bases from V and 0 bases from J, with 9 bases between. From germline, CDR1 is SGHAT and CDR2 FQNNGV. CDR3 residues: CASSLDGANSYEQYF. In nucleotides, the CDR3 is TGTGCCAGCAGCTTAGATGGGGCCAACTCCTACGAGCAGTACTTC.

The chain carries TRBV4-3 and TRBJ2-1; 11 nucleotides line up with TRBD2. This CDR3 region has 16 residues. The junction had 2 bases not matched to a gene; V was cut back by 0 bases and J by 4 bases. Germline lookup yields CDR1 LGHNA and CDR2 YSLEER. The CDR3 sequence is CASSQDRTSGYNEQFF. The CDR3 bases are TGCGCCAGCAGCCAAGATAGGACTAGCGGGTACAATGAGCAGTTCTTC.

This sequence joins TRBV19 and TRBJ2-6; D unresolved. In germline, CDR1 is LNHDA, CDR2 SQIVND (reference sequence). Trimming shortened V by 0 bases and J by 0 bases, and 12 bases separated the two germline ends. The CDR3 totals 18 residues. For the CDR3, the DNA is TGTGCCAGTAGTATAGATTTTACGGGCCGCTCTGGGGCCAACGTCCTGACTTTC. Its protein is CASSIDFTGRSGANVLTF.

CDR3 nucleotide sequence: TGTGCCAGCAGCCCCAGAGGTGGACGGGAACTCTCTGGAAACACCATATATTTT. Amino acid sequence: CASSPRGGRELSGNTIYF. The V gene is TRBV7-9, the J gene TRBJ1-3; D is ambiguous. Germline assignment: CDR1 SEHNR and CDR2 FQNEAQ (reference sequence). CDR3 length equals 18 residues. Trimming took off 5 bases at V and 0 bases at J, with 20 bases between the two ends.

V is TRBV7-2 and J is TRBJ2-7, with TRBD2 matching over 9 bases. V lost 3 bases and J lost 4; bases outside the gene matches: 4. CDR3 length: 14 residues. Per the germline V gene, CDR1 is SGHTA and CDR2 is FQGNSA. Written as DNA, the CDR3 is TGTGCCAGCAGCTTGGCAACTAGCGGGTACGAGCAGTACTTC. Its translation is CASSLATSGYEQYF.

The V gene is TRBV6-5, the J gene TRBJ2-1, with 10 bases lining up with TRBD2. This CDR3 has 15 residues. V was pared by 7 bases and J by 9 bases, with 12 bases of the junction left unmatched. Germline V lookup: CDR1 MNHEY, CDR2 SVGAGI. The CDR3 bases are TGTGCCAGCACCCAAACCCCTAGCGGGGGCGGTGAGCAGTTCTTC. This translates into CASTQTPSGGGEQFF.

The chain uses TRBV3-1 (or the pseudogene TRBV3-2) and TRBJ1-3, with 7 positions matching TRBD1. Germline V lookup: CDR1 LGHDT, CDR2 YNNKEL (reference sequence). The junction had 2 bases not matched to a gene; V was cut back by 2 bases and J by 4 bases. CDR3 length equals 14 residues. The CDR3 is CASSQSGQGNTIYF. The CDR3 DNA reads TGTGCCAGCAGCCAATCGGGACAGGGAAACACCATATATTTT.

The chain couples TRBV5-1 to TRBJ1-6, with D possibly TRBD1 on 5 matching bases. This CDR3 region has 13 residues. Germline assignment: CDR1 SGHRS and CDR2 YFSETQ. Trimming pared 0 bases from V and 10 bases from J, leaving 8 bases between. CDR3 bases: TGCGCCAGCAGCTTGGAGGGGAGCTCACCCCTCCACTTT. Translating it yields CASSLEGSSPLHF.

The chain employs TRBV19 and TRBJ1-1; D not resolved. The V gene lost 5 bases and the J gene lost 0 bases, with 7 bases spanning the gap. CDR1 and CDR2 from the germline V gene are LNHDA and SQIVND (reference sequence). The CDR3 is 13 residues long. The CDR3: CASSHQVNTEAFF. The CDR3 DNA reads TGTGCCAGTAGTCATCAGGTGAACACTGAAGCTTTCTTT.

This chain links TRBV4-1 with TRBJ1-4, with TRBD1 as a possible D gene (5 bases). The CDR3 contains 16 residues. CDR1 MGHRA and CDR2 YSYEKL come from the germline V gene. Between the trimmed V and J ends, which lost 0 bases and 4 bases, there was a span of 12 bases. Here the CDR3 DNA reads TGCGCCAGCAGCCAAGAAGGCGGGGCCTTTAATGAAAAACTGTTTTTT. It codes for CASSQEGGAFNEKLFF.

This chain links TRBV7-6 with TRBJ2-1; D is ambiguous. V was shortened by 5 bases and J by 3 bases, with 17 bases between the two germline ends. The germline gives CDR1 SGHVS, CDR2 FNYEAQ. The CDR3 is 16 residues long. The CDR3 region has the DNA TGTGCCAGCAGCCCTATAGCCAGCAACGGCTACAATGAGCAGTTCTTC. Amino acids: CASSPIASNGYNEQFF.

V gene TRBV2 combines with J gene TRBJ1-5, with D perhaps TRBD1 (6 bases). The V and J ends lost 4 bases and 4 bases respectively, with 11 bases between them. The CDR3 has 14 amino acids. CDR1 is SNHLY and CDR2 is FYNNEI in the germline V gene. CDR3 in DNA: TGTGCCAGCAGTGTAGGGGACATGAATCAGCCCCAGCATTTT. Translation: CASSVGDMNQPQHF.

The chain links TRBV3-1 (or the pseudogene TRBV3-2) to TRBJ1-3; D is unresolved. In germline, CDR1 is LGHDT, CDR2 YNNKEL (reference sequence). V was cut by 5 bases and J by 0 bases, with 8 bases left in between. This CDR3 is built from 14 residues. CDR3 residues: CASSSYGSGNTIYF. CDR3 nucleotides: TGTGCCAGCAGCTCTTACGGCTCTGGAAACACCATATATTTT.

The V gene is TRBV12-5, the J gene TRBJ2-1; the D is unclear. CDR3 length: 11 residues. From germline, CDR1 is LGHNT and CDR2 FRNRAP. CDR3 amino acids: CAIGSYNEQFF. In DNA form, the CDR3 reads TGTGCCATCGGCTCCTACAATGAGCAGTTCTTC.

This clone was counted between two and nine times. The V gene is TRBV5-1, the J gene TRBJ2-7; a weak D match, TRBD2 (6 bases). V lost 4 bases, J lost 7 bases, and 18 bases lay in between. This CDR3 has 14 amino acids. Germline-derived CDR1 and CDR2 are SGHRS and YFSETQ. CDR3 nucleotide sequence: TGCGCCAGCAGCCGGGACTTTCCAATGGGGGAGCAGTACTTC. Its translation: CASSRDFPMGEQYF.

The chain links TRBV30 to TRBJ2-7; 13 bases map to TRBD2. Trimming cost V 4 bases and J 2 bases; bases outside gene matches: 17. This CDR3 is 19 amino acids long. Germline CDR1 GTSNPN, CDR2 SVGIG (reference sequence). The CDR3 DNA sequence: TGTGCCTGGAACCTAAGGCCCGGGACTAGCGGGATACCCACCTACGAGCAGTACTTC. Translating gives CAWNLRPGTSGIPTYEQYF. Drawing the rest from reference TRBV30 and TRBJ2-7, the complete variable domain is SQTIHQWPATLVQPVGSPLSLECTVEGTSNPNLYWYRQAAGRGLQLLFYSVGIGQISSEVPQNLSASRPQDRQFILSSKKLLLSDSGFYLCAWNLRPGTSGIPTYEQYFGPGTRLTVT.

In DNA, the CDR3 is TGTGCCAGCAGCTCGACAGGGGAATATGGCTACACCTTC. It codes for CASSSTGEYGYTF. The V gene is TRBV5-5, the J gene TRBJ1-2, with TRBD1 identical over 8 bases. Germline trimming cut 3 bases from V and 5 bases from J; bases unmatched to any gene: 3. Germline assignment: CDR1 SGHKS and CDR2 YYEKEE (reference sequence). This CDR3 is 13 amino acids long.

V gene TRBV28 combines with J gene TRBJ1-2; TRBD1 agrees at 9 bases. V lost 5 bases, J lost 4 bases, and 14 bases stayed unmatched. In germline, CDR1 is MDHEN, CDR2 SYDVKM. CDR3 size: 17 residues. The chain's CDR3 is CASSPRTGAASFYGYTF. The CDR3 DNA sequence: TGTGCCAGCAGTCCCCGGACAGGGGCCGCCTCGTTCTATGGCTACACCTTC.

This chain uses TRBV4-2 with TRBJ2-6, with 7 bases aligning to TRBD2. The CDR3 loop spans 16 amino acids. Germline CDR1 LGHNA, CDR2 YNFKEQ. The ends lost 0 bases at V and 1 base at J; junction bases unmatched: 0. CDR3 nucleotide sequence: TGTGCCAGCAGCCAAGAAGCGGGGTCTGGGGCCAACGTCCTGACTTTC. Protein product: CASSQEAGSGANVLTF.

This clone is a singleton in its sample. The DNA for the CDR3 is TGCGCCAGCAGTGAGGACAGTAATTCACCCCTCCACTTT. Its translation is CASSEDSNSPLHF. This chain links TRBV10-1 with TRBJ1-6, with a weak D call TRBD1 (5 bases). Germline assignment: CDR1 WNHNN and CDR2 SYGVQD (reference sequence). There are 13 residues in the CDR3. V was shortened by 2 bases and J by 6 bases, with 5 bases between the two germline ends.

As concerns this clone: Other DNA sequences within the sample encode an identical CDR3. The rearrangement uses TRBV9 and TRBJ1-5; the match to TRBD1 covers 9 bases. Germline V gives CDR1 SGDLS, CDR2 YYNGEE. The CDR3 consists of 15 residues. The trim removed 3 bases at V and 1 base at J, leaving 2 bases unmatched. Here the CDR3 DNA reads TGTGCCAGCAGCGGACAGGGGGGAAGCAATCAGCCCCAGCATTTT. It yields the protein CASSGQGGSNQPQHF.

The CDR3 here is CASSSNRGQTQYF. The CDR3 DNA sequence: TGTGCCAGCAGCTCCAACCGTGGACAGACCCAGTACTTC. This chain connects TRBV7-2 to TRBJ2-5; no definite D call. CDR1 is SGHTA, CDR2 FQGNSA, per germline. The V and J ends lost 4 bases and 6 bases respectively, with 12 bases between them. The CDR3 contains 13 residues.

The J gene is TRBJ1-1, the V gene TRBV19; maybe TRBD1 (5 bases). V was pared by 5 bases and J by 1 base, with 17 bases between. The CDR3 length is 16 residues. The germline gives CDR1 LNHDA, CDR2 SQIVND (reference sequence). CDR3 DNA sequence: TGTGCCAGTAGTTTGGGCGTTGGGGGGGAGAACACTGAAGCTTTCTTT. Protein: CASSLGVGGENTEAFF.

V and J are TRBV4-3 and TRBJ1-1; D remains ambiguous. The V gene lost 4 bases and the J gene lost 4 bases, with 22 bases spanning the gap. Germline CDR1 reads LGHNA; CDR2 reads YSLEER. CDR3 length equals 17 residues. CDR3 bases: TGCGCCAGCAGCCCTCAAAATGGGCAAATACGTGGCACTGAAGCTTTCTTT. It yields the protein CASSPQNGQIRGTEAFF.

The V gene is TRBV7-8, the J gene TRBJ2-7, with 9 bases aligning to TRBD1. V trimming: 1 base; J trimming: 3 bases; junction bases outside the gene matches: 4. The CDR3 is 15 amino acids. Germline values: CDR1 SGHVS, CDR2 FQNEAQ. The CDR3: CASSLDTGGFYEQYF. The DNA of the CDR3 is TGTGCCAGCAGCTTAGATACAGGGGGCTTCTACGAGCAGTACTTC.

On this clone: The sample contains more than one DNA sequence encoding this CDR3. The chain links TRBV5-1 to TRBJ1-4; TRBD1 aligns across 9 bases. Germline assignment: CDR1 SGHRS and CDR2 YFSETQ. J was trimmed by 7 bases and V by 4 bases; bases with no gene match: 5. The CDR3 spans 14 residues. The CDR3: CASSLGQGREKLFF. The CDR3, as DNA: TGCGCCAGCAGCCTTGGACAGGGGCGTGAAAAACTGTTTTTT.

The CDR3 sequence: CASSLEVNMNTEAFF. The CDR3 region has the DNA TGTGCCAGCAGTTTAGAGGTCAACATGAACACTGAAGCTTTCTTT. The chain combines TRBV6-2 or TRBV6-3 with TRBJ1-1; D remains unclear. The V gene lost 4 bases and the J gene lost 0 bases, with 12 bases spanning the gap. The germline V gene has CDR1 MNHEY and CDR2 SVGEGT. The CDR3 extends over 15 amino acids.

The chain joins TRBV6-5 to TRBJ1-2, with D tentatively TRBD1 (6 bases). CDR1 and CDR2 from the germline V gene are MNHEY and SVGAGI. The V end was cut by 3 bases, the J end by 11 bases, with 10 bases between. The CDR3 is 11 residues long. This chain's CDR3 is CASSYFGQYTF. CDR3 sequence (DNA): TGTGCCAGCAGTTATTTCGGACAGTACACCTTC.

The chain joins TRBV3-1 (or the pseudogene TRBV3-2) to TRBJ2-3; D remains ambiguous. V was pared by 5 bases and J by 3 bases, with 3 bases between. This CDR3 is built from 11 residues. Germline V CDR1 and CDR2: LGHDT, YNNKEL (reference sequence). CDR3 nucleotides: TGTGCCAGCAGCAGTACAGATACGCAGTATTTT. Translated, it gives CASSSTDTQYF.